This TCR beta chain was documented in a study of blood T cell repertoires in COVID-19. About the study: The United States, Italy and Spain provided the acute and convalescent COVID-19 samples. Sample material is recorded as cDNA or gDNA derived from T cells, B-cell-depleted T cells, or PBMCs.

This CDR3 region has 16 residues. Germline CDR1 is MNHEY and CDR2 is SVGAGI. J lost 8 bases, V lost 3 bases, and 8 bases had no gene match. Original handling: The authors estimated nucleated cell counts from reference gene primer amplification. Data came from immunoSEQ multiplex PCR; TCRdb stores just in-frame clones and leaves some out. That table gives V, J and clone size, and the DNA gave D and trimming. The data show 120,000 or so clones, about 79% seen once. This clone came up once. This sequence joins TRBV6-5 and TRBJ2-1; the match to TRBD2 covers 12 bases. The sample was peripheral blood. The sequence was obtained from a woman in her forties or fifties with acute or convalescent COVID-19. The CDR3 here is CASSYSPSGGVDEQFF. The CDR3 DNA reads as TGTGCCAGCAGTTATTCTCCTAGCGGGGGGGTTGATGAGCAGTTCTTC.